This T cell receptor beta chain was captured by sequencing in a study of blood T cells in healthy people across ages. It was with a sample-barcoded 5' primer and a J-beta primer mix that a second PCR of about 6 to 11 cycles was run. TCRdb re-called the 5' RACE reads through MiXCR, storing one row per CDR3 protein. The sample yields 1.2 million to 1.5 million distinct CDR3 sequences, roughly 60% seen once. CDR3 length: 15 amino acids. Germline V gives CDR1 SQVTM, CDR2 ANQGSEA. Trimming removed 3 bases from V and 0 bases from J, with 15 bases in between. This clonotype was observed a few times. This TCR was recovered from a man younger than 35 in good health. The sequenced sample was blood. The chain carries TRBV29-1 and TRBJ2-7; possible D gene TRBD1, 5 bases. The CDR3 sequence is CSVEVKDKASYEQYF. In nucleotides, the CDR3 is TGCAGCGTTGAGGTCAAGGACAAAGCCTCCTACGAGCAGTACTTC.